This T cell receptor (beta chain) was identified during a study of cytomegalovirus exposure and HLA in healthy donors. Study-wide results and limits: There were a few CMV-associated chains whose specificity for CMV antigens was confirmed in vitro. Many donors carried some public TCRs, although rarity characterized most TCR sequences.

Assay used: immunoSEQ multiplex PCR; TCRdb lists only in-frame clones, some missing. The data show around 250,000 clones, almost 90% seen once. Germline V gives CDR1 MNHEY, CDR2 SVGAGI. CDR3 length: 14 residues. Losses at the gene ends were 1 base for V and 5 bases for J; bases not matched to a gene: 4. As regards this clone: Antigen: not known.

This clonotype originated in a woman aged 18-29 years in good health and CMV-seronegative. The sample was PBMCs. The chain couples TRBV6-5 to TRBJ2-5, with 7 nucleotides matching TRBD1. DNA for the CDR3: TGTGCCAGCAGTTACTACCAGGGGGTGGAGACCCAGTACTTC. The encoded protein is CASSYYQGVETQYF.